The subject of this entry is one T cell receptor (beta chain). Produced via immunoSEQ multiplex PCR; TCRdb's table is partial and in-frame only. The sample holds 130,000 to 150,000 clones; roughly 83% are singletons and the top ten take just over 9%. The record originates from a study of blood T cell repertoires in COVID-19. Study background: Some COVID-19 samples were acute and others convalescent; all came from the United States, Italy and Spain.

V trimming: 4 bases; J trimming: 3 bases; junction bases outside the gene matches: 2. Germline-derived CDR1 and CDR2 are MNHEY and SMNVEV (reference sequence). The CDR3 length is 14 residues. Cohorts were assigned according to the clinical history that participants reported. Material: PBMCs or T cells enriched from blood (not recorded which). The chain uses TRBV27 and TRBJ2-2; TRBD1 agrees at 7 bases. This receptor was obtained from a man in his fifties or sixties who had recovered from COVID-19. The chain's CDR3 is CASSSGTDTGELFF. The DNA for the CDR3 is TGTGCCAGCAGTTCCGGGACAGACACCGGGGAGCTGTTTTTT.